This T cell receptor (beta chain) was sequenced for a study of cytomegalovirus exposure and HLA in healthy donors (dated by TCRdb to between 2016 and 2019). Study-level background: According to an earlier analysis of 587 of the donors, 150 million to 200 million T cells yielded 90 million to 130 million unique TCR beta sequences and approximately 300 Gb of sequence data. Roughly 310 gigabases of sequencing data and 80 million or so unique TCR sequences were included in an early release covering about 700 HLA-typed donors. Among the roughly 390 genotyped donors, more than 70% belonged to the genetic ancestry cluster associated with self-reported Caucasian donors. The aim of the study was to test whether cataloging public T cell receptors could identify signatures of past pathogen exposure. The study profiled the T cell repertoires of more than 500 subjects by immunosequencing and related them to cytomegalovirus serostatus. Along with the roughly 670-subject first cohort, a separate validation cohort of approximately 110 different subjects was used. To predict cytomegalovirus infection status, the study combined high-throughput TCR immunosequencing, statistical association of individual TCRs with disease status, and machine learning. A later analysis re-examined previously published TCR beta repertoires from about 700 donors and added high-resolution HLA genotyping to investigate patterns of TCR occurrence. Rather than using new phenotypic data, the later analysis identified candidate immune exposures from TCR beta sequences and from how often those sequences occurred across donors. To decide whether each TCR beta V gene segment behaved as functional or pseudogenic, an earlier analysis of some 600 of the donors relied on high-throughput TCR beta sequencing. Donor age, sex, ethnicity and CMV serostatus were compiled together with the repertoire data. Genome-wide SNP genotypes for about 65% of the roughly 700 donors were used in a later genetic analysis, which treated that subset as a discovery cohort. All discovery cohort repertoires had been generated using a single sequencing platform. HLA typing included class I and class II loci at four-digit resolution. Typing coverage differed by locus: A, B, C, DRB1 and DQB1 were typed in roughly 620-630 donors, DQA1 in 522, DPA1 in around 580, and DPB1 in just under 480. A handful of DR-DQ haplotypes were handled as single units for association and clustering because linkage in the cohort was strong. Among about 370 genotyped donors of the cohort, an average of approximately 240,000 unique TCR beta nucleotide sequences was sequenced per donor, of which 15% to 20% were non-productive. On the study overall, not on this receptor specifically: In a later genetic analysis, a missense DCLRE1C variant was associated with V-gene and J-gene trimming of TCR beta chains, and the association was replicated in an independent cohort. A few of the identified cytomegalovirus-associated TCR beta chains were confirmed in vitro to be specific for cytomegalovirus antigens. In a later analysis, HLA-associated TCR beta chains showed more clonal expansion and lower generation probabilities than non-associated chains that were equally common. Broadly in line with IMGT annotations, most TCR beta V segments showed up in productive rearrangements about 87% or about 30% of the time in an earlier analysis of 450 to 600 of the donors. The classifier was reported to diagnose cytomegalovirus status with high specificity and sensitivity in both the original and validation cohorts. About 17 rarely observed V segments, including chromosome 9 orphons, were excluded from the earlier analysis of several hundred of the donors because counts were too low. A further reported finding was that TCR beta sequences accurately predicted the HLA-A and HLA-B alleles for most subjects in the first cohort. Most CMV-associated TCR beta chains appeared to be HLA-restricted in a later analysis, and the HLA associations seemed to be driven largely by CMV exposure. Because some donors lacked HLA typing at each locus, the association tests relied only on the typed subset. The sequencing pipeline was judged likely to have produced a cluster of highly shared sequence variants as a technical artifact. This cohort had only TCR beta chains sequenced, and the lack of alpha or paired-chain data limited which features could be detected. Linkage disequilibrium might explain the correlated functional status among segregating V segments, but an unknown experimental factor could not be excluded. In a later genetic analysis, fewer N-insertions in productive TCRs were reported among donors in an Asian-associated ancestry cluster than the roughly 700-donor mean. In the study, approximately 150 TCR beta chains were listed as associated with cytomegalovirus. When HLA alleles, especially DR and DQ, strongly co-occurred, TCR associations were difficult to assign to individual alleles. Presence/absence analyses assumed roughly uniform sequencing depth across donors, an assumption that may not hold. In a later analysis, the rate of TCR association differed among HLA loci, with DRB1 alleles having the most associated TCRs and HLA-C alleles having the fewest. Across donors, most TCR sequences were observed very rarely, whereas some public TCRs were present in many individuals. According to a later analysis, parvovirus B19, influenza, CMV and Epstein-Barr virus appeared linked to several top co-occurrence clusters. According to the authors, the approach could potentially be generalized to other disease states and immunological phenotypes. Specific HLA alleles were associated with roughly 16,000 TCR beta sequences at a false discovery rate of 0.05 in a later analysis. For the cohort, immune exposure information was limited to CMV serostatus.

The library was built by means of the immunoSEQ multiplex PCR assay. A mixture of 60 forward primers for TCR Vbeta segments and 13 reverse primers for TCR Jbeta segments was used in the multiplex PCR. The CDR3 region of rearranged TCR beta genes was amplified from genomic DNA with a multiplex PCR assay. On the Illumina HiSeq System, the amplified TCR beta libraries were sequenced as 87-base-pair reads. Processing in the source paper ran as follows. In a later analysis, 80 million or so unique TCR beta chains were counted across the approximately 620 repertoires, and about 10 million of these chains were shared by at least two donors. To remove PCR and sequencing errors, raw reads were error-corrected and collapsed into unique sequences using a nearest-neighbor algorithm that merged closely related sequences. V, D and J gene segments were assigned by aligning CDR3 sequences to IMGT reference sequences. For a sequence to be retained, a match of at least six nucleotides to both a V gene segment and a J gene segment was required. A rearrangement was called productive if the CDR3 had no stop codons and remained in frame with V and J, and every other rearrangement was called non-productive. Following IMGT convention, CDR3 was defined as the stretch from the second conserved V-encoded cysteine to the conserved J-encoded phenylalanine. The earlier analysis of 550 to 650 of the donors excluded any sequence lacking an unambiguous match to a single V gene segment. An earlier analysis of 587 of the donors classified V segments as functional when productive rearrangements were above 56.7% and as segregating when the standard deviation between donors was above 5%. A statistical classification framework was built to diagnose cytomegalovirus status from the catalog of TCR beta chain sequences. A later analysis assigned V and J genes by comparing TCR nucleotide sequences with IMGT/GENE-DB human TR gene sequences. The TCRdist pipeline was used in a later analysis to assign CDR3 sequences and most-parsimonious VDJ recombination scenarios. A later analysis defined each TCR beta chain by its CDR3 amino acid sequence plus V-gene family, and excluded reads lacking a unique V-gene family. A later analysis removed several hundred highly shared, low-generation-probability nucleotide sequences to deal with suspected cross-contamination and a sequencing artifact. A later analysis calculated a clonal expansion index for each public chain from normalized within-repertoire ranks of inferred template counts. In a later analysis, generation probabilities were computed using a VDJ recombination model fitted to out-of-frame rearrangements, and the results were checked against IGoR. In a later analysis, hypergeometric tests were used to score TCR-TCR, TCR-HLA and TCR-CMV co-occurrence, with a repertoire-size bias correction applied to TCR pairs. False discovery rates were estimated in a later analysis by permuting HLA or CMV assignments 20 times. A later analysis grouped co-occurring TCRs with DBSCAN, adding TCRdist sequence similarity when clustering within HLA-allele-positive subsets. Co-occurrence clustering excluded repertoires with fewer than 30,000 or more than 120,000 public chains, plus five with anomalous nucleotide sharing. Here the immuneACCESS table is served through TCRdb, limited to in-frame sequences with V and J called. Missing clones are a known gap in these copies; in checked studies unresolved V genes cover under half, and the rest lacks a known reason. V and J calls and clone size are as listed in that table; D and trimming were resolved from the DNA. In all, the sample holds roughly 130,000 clones, and 70% to 85% of those were seen once. Of the sample, 2.5% to 3.5% is held by the ten largest clones.

The cohort was made up of around 720 healthy bone marrow donors. All cohort members were sampled while nominally healthy, although unrecorded immune exposures were likely present. The donor was CMV seronegative and belonged to the group of approximately 320 seronegative cohort members. A peripheral blood sample was collected from each donor, and TCR beta sequencing was performed on peripheral blood mononuclear cells. Genomic DNA was extracted from the blood cell samples with the Qiagen DNeasy Blood Extraction Kit. In regard to this clone: What antigen it recognizes has not been identified. Base qualities are not provided; no much larger clone lies one nucleotide away.

Sequencing was done on a sample of PBMCs. This clonotype was sampled from a boy between 2 and 10 years old in good health and CMV-seronegative.

The nucleotide sequence is given as TGTGCCAGCAGGGGGGACTATAGCAATGAGCAGTTCTTC. Its protein is CASRGDYSNEQFF. Rearrangement joined TRBV6-1 to TRBJ2-1, with 7 bases in between that match TRBD2. Spanning cysteine to phenylalanine, the CDR3 consists of 13 amino acids. Of all the DNA, just the CDR3 is kept, 39 bases in frame from base 1. Trimming takes 6 bases off V and 6 bases off J; junction bases not matched to a gene: 5. From the germline V gene, CDR1 is MNHNS and CDR2 is SASEGT.